These 3 T cell receptor beta chains came from one sample sequenced in a study of blood T cell repertoires in COVID-19. Measured with immunoSEQ multiplex PCR; TCRdb has only the in-frame clones, and not every one. This table holds some 320,000 clones, roughly 85% found once. Sequenced input: peripheral blood. These receptors were taken from a human donor in a cohort sampled during active COVID-19.

The rearrangement uses TRBV24-1 and TRBJ1-1, with unresolved D. The V gene lost 5 bases and the J gene lost 5 bases, with 17 bases spanning the gap. CDR3 length: 15 residues. The germline gives CDR1 KGHDR, CDR2 SFDVKD. In nucleotides, the CDR3 is TGTGCCACCAGTGCATCTGGCGGGGATCGAACTGAAGCTTTCTTT. Protein: CATSASGGDRTEAFF.

The chain recombines TRBV7-8 with TRBJ1-1; the D is unclear. The CDR3 spans 14 residues. The V and J ends lost 2 bases and 1 base respectively, with 8 bases between them. The germline V gene encodes CDR1 SGHVS and CDR2 FQNEAQ. The CDR3 spells CASSLYYSNTEAFF. The CDR3 DNA reads TGTGCCAGCAGCTTATACTATTCGAACACTGAAGCTTTCTTT.

This clone was observed a few times. The rearrangement links TRBV6-5 to TRBJ2-7, with TRBD1 matching 8 bases. Unmatched junction bases numbered 8, after V lost 5 bases and J lost 2 bases. The CDR3 sequence is 15 residues long. From germline, CDR1 is MNHEY and CDR2 SVGAGI. CDR3 loop: CASSPQGAIPYEQYF. CDR3 nucleotides: TGTGCCAGCAGTCCCCAGGGGGCGATCCCCTACGAGCAGTACTTC.